The rows below give T cell receptor beta chains drawn from one sample of a study of OX40 agonist ivuxolimab in advanced cancers. Libraries were prepared by immunoSEQ multiplex PCR; TCRdb keeps only in-frame clonotypes and omits some of them. The sample shows approximately 70,000 clones, roughly 88% of them seen only once. The source material was CD4+ or CD8+ T cells sorted from blood, sampled in a trial of the OX40 agonist ivuxolimab. The origin of the receptors is an adult with an advanced solid tumor such as melanoma, head and neck, liver or kidney cancer. Both conserved end residues are part of each CDR3. The D gene is left open where the match is weak. A clone size is listed for some rows: how often the clone was seen (once, few, many), or a class if it is expanded.

>TRBJ2-6|-|TRBV5-6|-
CASRPSNSQSRANVLTF
TGTGCCAGCAGACCAAGCAATAGTCAAAGTCGGGCCAACGTCCTGACTTTC
>TRBJ2-5|-|TRBV20-1|-
CSASQETQYF
TGCAGTGCTAGCCAAGAGACCCAGTACTTC
>TRBJ1-1|TRBD1|TRBV7-3|-
CASSLSTGENTEAFF
TGTGCCAGCAGCTTGTCGACAGGGGAGAACACTGAAGCTTTCTTT
>TRBJ1-5|-|TRBV14|-
CASSPGTVDSNQPQHF
TGTGCCAGCAGCCCCGGGACGGTCGATAGCAATCAGCCCCAGCATTTT
>TRBJ2-3|TRBD2|TRBV6-5|once
CASSYSVRGGSDTQYF
TGTGCCAGCAGTTACTCGGTCCGGGGGGGATCAGATACGCAGTATTTT
>TRBJ2-5|TRBD1|TRBV28|-
CASRRDRVRETQYF
TGTGCCAGCAGACGGGACAGGGTGAGGGAGACCCAGTACTTC
>TRBJ1-2|-|TRBV5-4|once
CASSLVRGSGGYTF
TGTGCCAGCAGCTTGGTCAGGGGATCTGGTGGCTACACCTTC
>TRBJ2-3|-|TRBV7-2|-
CASSHNVGVDTQYF
TGTGCCAGCAGCCACAATGTGGGGGTAGATACGCAGTATTTT
>TRBJ2-3|-|TRBV6-5|-
CASSYSTGYRNTQYF
TGTGCCAGCAGTTATTCGACAGGATACCGTAATACGCAGTATTTT
>TRBJ2-1|TRBD1|TRBV7-2|-
CASSSHRGNYNEQFF
TGTGCCAGCAGTTCTCACAGGGGAAACTACAATGAGCAGTTCTTC
>TRBJ2-5|TRBD2|TRBV11-1|-
CASRSLSGAGETQYF
TGTGCCAGCAGATCCCTCAGCGGGGCTGGAGAGACCCAGTACTTC
>TRBJ1-2|-|TRBV28|-
CASSHLGGNYGYTF
TGTGCCAGTTCCCATCTTGGGGGGAACTATGGCTACACCTTC
>TRBJ2-2|-|TRBV7-3|-
CASSDRNTGELFF
TGTGCCAGCAGCGACCGAAACACCGGGGAGCTGTTTTTT
>TRBJ2-3|-|TRBV4-2|once
CASSQDRDTQYF
TGTGCCAGCAGCCAAGATCGGGATACGCAGTATTTT
>TRBJ1-1|-|TRBV5-1|few
CASSLGSSRGTEAFF
TGCGCCAGCAGCTTGGGCTCGTCCAGAGGCACTGAAGCTTTCTTT
>TRBJ2-5|-|TRBV7-2|-
CASRLGQRYQETQYF
TGTGCCAGCCGCTTGGGGCAGAGGTACCAAGAGACCCAGTACTTC
>TRBJ2-4|-|TRBV7-3|-
CASSLGQRGDIQYF
TGTGCCAGCAGCTTAGGACAGAGGGGGGACATTCAGTACTTC
>TRBJ1-2|TRBD1|TRBV6-6|-
CASRQTGEVGYTF
TGTGCCAGCAGGCAAACAGGGGAAGTGGGCTACACCTTC
>TRBJ1-1|-|TRBV5-1|once
CASSAHGDRNTEAFF
TGCGCCAGCAGCGCCCACGGGGACCGTAACACTGAAGCTTTCTTT
>TRBJ1-5|-|TRBV6-1|-
CASIRGAGQPQHF
TGTGCCAGCATTCGGGGGGCAGGGCAGCCCCAGCATTTT
>TRBJ2-7|TRBD2|TRBV7-8|-
CASSLVAGGAYEQYF
TGTGCCAGCAGCCTAGTAGCGGGGGGAGCCTACGAGCAGTACTTC
>TRBJ1-5|-|TRBV6-1|once
CASQRGQSNQPQHF
TGTGCCAGCCAACGGGGGCAGAGCAATCAGCCCCAGCATTTT
>TRBJ2-5|-|TRBV5-6|-
CASSLYSSETQYF
TGTGCCAGCAGCTTGTACAGTAGTGAGACCCAGTACTTC
>TRBJ1-3|-|TRBV7-7|-
CAPSWGGGNTIYF
TGTGCTCCTTCCTGGGGGGGTGGAAACACCATATATTTT
>TRBJ1-3|-|TRBV1|-
CTSSQARPGRITGNTIYF
TGCACCAGCAGCCAAGCTCGCCCGGGAAGGATTACTGGAAACACCATATATTTT
>TRBJ2-3|TRBD2|TRBV2|-
CANQAGRGTDTQYF
TGTGCCAACCAAGCGGGGAGGGGCACAGATACGCAGTATTTT
>TRBJ1-1|-|TRBV6-5|-
CAIEARSGSAEAFF
TGTGCCATCGAGGCCAGATCGGGGAGCGCTGAAGCTTTCTTT
>TRBJ2-1|-|TRBV5-4|-
CASSDQRTGQGQFF
TGTGCCAGCAGCGATCAAAGGACGGGTCAGGGGCAGTTCTTC
>TRBJ1-2|-|TRBV2|-
CATRTIPLEGYTF
TGTGCCACCCGGACAATACCATTGGAGGGCTACACCTTC
>TRBJ2-5|-|TRBV18|-
CASSRRIGEQETQYF
TGTGCCAGCTCACGCCGGATCGGGGAGCAAGAGACCCAGTACTTC
>TRBJ1-2|-|TRBV6-6|-
CASTLGGQGNYGYTF
TGTGCCAGCACCCTAGGTGGGCAGGGCAACTATGGCTACACCTTC
>TRBJ2-6|TRBD1|TRBV6-6|-
CASRRDRDSGANVLTF
TGTGCCAGCAGGCGGGACAGGGACTCTGGGGCCAACGTCCTGACTTTC
>TRBJ2-5|-|TRBV28|-
CASSLDGWQGQETQYF
TGTGCCAGCAGTTTAGATGGGTGGCAGGGGCAAGAGACCCAGTACTTC
>TRBJ1-2|TRBD1|TRBV2|-
CASTIRTGGNYGYTF
TGTGCCAGCACCATCAGGACAGGGGGAAACTATGGCTACACCTTC
>TRBJ2-1|-|TRBV11-3|-
CASSLGGSPYNEQFF
TGTGCCAGCAGCTTAGGGGGATCCCCCTACAATGAGCAGTTCTTC
>TRBJ1-6|TRBD1|TRBV5-4|-
CASSTDRVANSPLHF
TGTGCCAGCAGCACGGACAGGGTGGCGAATTCACCCCTCCACTTT
>TRBJ2-5|-|TRBV18|-
CASSPQETQYF
TGTGCCAGCTCACCGCAAGAGACCCAGTACTTC